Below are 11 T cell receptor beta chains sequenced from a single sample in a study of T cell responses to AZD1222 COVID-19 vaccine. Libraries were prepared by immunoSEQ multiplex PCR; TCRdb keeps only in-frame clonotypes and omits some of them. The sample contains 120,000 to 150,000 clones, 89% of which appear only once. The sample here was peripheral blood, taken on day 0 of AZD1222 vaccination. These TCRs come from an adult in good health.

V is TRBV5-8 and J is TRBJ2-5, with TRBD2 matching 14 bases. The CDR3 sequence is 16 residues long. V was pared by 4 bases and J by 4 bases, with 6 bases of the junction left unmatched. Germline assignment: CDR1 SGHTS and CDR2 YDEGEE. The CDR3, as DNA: TGTGCCAGCAGCCCGGGACTAGCGGGAGAGGGAGAGACCCAGTACTTC. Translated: CASSPGLAGEGETQYF. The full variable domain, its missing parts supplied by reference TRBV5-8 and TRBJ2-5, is EAGVTQSPTHLIKTRGQQATLRCSPISGHTSVYWYQQALGLGLQFLLWYDEGEERNRGNFPPRFSGRQFPNYSSELNVNALELEDSALYLCASSPGLAGEGETQYFGPGTRLLVL.

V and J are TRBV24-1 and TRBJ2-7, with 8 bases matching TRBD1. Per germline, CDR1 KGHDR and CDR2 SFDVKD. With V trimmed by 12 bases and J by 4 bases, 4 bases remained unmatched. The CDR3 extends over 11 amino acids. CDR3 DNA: TGTGCCTCAGGGGGCAATTACGAGCAGTACTTC. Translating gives CASGGNYEQYF.

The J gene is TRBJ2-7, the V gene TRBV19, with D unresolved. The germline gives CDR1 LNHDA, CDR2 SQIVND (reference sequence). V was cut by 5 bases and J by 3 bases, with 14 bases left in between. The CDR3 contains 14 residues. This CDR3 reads CASSWASRNYEQYF. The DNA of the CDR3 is TGTGCCAGTAGTTGGGCGTCCAGGAACTACGAGCAGTACTTC.

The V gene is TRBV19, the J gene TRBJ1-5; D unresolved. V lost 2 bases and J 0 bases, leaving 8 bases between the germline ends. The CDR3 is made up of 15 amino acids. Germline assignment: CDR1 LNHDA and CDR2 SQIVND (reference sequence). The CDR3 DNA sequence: TGTGCCAGTAGTATAATCGGGTATAGCAATCAGCCCCAGCATTTT. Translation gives CASSIIGYSNQPQHF.

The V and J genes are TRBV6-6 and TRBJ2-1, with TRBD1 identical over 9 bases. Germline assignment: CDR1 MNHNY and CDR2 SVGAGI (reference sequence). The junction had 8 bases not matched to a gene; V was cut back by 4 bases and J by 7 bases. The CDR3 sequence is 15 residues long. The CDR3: CASSWDREIGNEQFF. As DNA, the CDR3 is TGTGCCAGCAGTTGGGACAGGGAAATAGGAAATGAGCAGTTCTTC.

The CDR3 nucleotides read TGTGCCAGCAGTTTGGGCGGGACAGGCGTGTGGGAGCAGTACTTC. This codes for CASSLGGTGVWEQYF. The gene calls are TRBV28 and TRBJ2-7; TRBD1 matches 8 bases. The trim removed 3 bases at V and 7 bases at J, leaving 11 bases unmatched. The germline V gene encodes CDR1 MDHEN and CDR2 SYDVKM. The CDR3 is 15 amino acids.

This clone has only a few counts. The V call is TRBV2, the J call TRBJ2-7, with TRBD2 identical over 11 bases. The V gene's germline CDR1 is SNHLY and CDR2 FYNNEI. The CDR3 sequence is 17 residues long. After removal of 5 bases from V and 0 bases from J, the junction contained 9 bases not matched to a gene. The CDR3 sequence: CASSRGRLAGSSYEQYF. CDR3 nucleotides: TGTGCCAGCAGTCGAGGCCGACTAGCGGGAAGCTCCTACGAGCAGTACTTC. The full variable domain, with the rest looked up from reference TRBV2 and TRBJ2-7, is EPEVTQTPSHQVTQMGQEVILRCVPISNHLYFYWYRQILGQKVEFLVSFYNNEISEKSEIFDDQFSVERPDGSNFTLKIRSTKLEDSAMYFCASSRGRLAGSSYEQYFGPGTRLTVT.

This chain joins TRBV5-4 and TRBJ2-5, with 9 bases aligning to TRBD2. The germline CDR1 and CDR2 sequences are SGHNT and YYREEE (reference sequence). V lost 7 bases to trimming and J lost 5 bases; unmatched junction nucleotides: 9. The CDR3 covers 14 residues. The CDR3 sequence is CASRRAGGGETQYF. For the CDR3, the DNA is TGTGCCAGCCGACGAGCGGGAGGTGGGGAGACCCAGTACTTC.

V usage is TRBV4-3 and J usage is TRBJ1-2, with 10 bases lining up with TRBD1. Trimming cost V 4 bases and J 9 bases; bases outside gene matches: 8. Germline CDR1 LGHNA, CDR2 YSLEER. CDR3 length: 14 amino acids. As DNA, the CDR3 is TGCGCCAGCAGCCCACTAGGGACAGGGGCTCGCTACACCTTC. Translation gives CASSPLGTGARYTF.

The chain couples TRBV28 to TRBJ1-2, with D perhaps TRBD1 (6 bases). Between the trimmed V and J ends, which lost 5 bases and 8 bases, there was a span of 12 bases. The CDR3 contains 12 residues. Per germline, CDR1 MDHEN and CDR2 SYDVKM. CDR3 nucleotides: TGTGCCAGCAGTGCCAGGGGTGGGGGCTACACCTTC. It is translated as CASSARGGGYTF.

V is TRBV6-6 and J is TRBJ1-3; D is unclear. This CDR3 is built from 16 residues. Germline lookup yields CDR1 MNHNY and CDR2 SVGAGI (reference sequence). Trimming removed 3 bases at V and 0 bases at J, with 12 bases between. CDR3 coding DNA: TGTGCCAGCAGTTATTCCGGGTCTAGCTCTGGAAACACCATATATTTT. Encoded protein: CASSYSGSSSGNTIYF.